This TCR beta chain emerged from a study of control samples from healthy donors and cancer patients. Germline CDR1 reads GTSNPN; CDR2 reads SVGIG (reference sequence). The CDR3 is made up of 13 amino acids. The ends lost 5 bases at V and 6 bases at J; junction bases unmatched: 6. This table comes from immunoSEQ multiplex PCR, and its TCRdb copy is limited to in-frame clones, with some not included. The table includes about 28,000 clones, roughly 91% detected once. The source of this sequence is a middle-aged man with lung cancer. Sequencing used PBMCs. The chain employs TRBV30 and TRBJ2-3; TRBD2 matches at 9 bases. The CDR3 coding sequence is TGTGCCTGGGGAGCGGGGGGCCCCGATACGCAGTATTTT. Protein sequence: CAWGAGGPDTQYF.